The rows below give T cell receptor beta chains drawn from one sample of a study of T cell responses to AZD1222 COVID-19 vaccine. Sequencing used immunoSEQ multiplex PCR; TCRdb keeps in-frame clones, though not all of them. The sample lists more than 80,000 clones; roughly 88% were seen once. The sequences come from peripheral blood, collected 28 days after the second AZD1222 dose. Source of these receptors: an adult who received the AZD1222 COVID-19 vaccine. CDR3s include the opening cysteine and the closing phenylalanine or tryptophan. D genes are given only for firm matches. Clone size is stated in some rows and not others, as once, few, many or a class when expanded.

TRBV24-1	TRBJ1-1	.	many	CATRPGSVFENTEAFF	TGTGCCACCCGCCCCGGGTCGGTCTTCGAGAACACTGAAGCTTTCTTT
TRBV19	TRBJ2-7	.	.	CASSIGFPPYEQYF	TGTGCCAGTAGTATAGGGTTCCCTCCCTACGAGCAGTACTTC
TRBV11-3	TRBJ2-1	.	.	CASSPQRRNSYNEQFF	TGTGCCAGCAGCCCCCAACGTCGGAACTCCTACAATGAGCAGTTCTTC
TRBV19	TRBJ1-1	TRBD1	.	CASSQDRGPTEAFF	TGTGCCAGTAGCCAGGACAGGGGGCCTACTGAAGCTTTCTTT
TRBV4-2	TRBJ2-5	TRBD1	few	CASSPRQGLGQETQYF	TGTGCCAGCAGCCCACGACAGGGTTTAGGCCAAGAGACCCAGTACTTC
TRBV6-5	TRBJ1-6	.	once	CASSYKGSPLHF	TGTGCCAGCAGTTACAAGGGTTCACCCCTCCACTTT
TRBV19	TRBJ2-5	TRBD1	.	CASSKGTGTRTSQETQYF	TGTGCCAGTAGTAAGGGGACAGGGACTCGTACTTCGCAAGAGACCCAGTACTTC
TRBV5-1	TRBJ1-1	.	.	CASSLGGGRNTEAFF	TGCGCCAGCAGCTTGGGCGGGGGTAGGAACACTGAAGCTTTCTTT
TRBV4-3	TRBJ1-2	TRBD1	.	CASSQGTGTYGYTF	TGCGCCAGCAGCCAAGGGACAGGGACCTATGGCTACACCTTC
TRBV9	TRBJ1-5	.	few	CASSVGDFNQPQHF	TGTGCCAGCAGCGTGGGGGATTTCAATCAGCCCCAGCATTTT
TRBV7-9	TRBJ2-1	.	.	CASSFRSSYNEQFF	TGTGCCAGCAGCTTCAGAAGCTCCTACAATGAGCAGTTCTTC